This T cell receptor (beta chain) emerged from a study of OX40 agonist ivuxolimab in advanced cancers. Using immunoSEQ multiplex PCR, the repertoire was profiled, and TCRdb retains in-frame clones only, with some absent. The table records approximately 76,000 clones, about 89% of them present only once. V lost 2 bases and J 5 bases, leaving 10 bases between the germline ends. CDR1 and CDR2 (germline): MNHEY, SVGAGI. There are 14 residues in the CDR3. Sequences were derived from CD4+ or CD8+ T cells sorted from blood, sampled in a trial of the OX40 agonist ivuxolimab. The J gene is TRBJ1-5, the V gene TRBV6-5; D not resolved. This TCR came from an adult with an advanced solid tumor such as melanoma, head and neck, liver or kidney cancer. CDR3 nucleotide sequence: TGTGCCAGCAGTTACATCGGGGTGGATCAGCCCCAGCATTTT. It yields the protein CASSYIGVDQPQHF.